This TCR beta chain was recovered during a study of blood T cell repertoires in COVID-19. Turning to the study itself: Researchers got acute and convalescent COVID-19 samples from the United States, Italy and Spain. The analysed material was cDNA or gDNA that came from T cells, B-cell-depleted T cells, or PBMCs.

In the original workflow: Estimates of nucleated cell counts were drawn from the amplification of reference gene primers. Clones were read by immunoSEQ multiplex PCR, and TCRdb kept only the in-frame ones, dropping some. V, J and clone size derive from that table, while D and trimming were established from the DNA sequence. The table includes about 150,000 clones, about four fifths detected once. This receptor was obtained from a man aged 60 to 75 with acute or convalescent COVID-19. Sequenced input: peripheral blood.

The CDR3 here is CASSIRDRGEKLFF. CDR3 in DNA: TGTGCCAGCAGCATCCGGGACAGGGGTGAAAAACTGTTTTTT. This chain links TRBV11-2 with TRBJ1-4, with 10 bases aligning to TRBD1. CDR1 SGHAT and CDR2 FQNNGV come from the germline V gene. This CDR3 region has 14 residues. V lost 5 bases, J lost 7 bases, and 4 bases stayed unmatched.